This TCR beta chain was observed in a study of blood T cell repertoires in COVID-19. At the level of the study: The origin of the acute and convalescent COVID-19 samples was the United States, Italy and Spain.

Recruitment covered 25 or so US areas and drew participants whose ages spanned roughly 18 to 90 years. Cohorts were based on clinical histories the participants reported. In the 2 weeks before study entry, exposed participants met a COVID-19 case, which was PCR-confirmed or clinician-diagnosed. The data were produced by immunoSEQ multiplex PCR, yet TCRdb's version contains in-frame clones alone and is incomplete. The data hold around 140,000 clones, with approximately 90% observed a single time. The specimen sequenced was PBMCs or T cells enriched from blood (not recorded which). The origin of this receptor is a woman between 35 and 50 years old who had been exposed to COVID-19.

CDR3 bases: TGTGCCAGCTCACCCAAGATTTCCACAGGGGCCTTTACCACCATATATTTT. Translation: CASSPKISTGAFTTIYF. This chain uses TRBV18 with TRBJ1-3, with 7 bases identical to TRBD1. After removal of 3 bases from V and 9 bases from J, the junction contained 17 bases not matched to a gene. CDR3 size: 17 residues. In germline, CDR1 is KGHSH, CDR2 LQKENI. Based on the CDR3 plus reference TRBV18 and TRBJ1-3, the full variable domain is NAGVMQNPRHLVRRRGQEARLRCSPMKGHSHVYWYRQLPEEGLKFMVYLQKENIIDESGMPKERFSAEFPKEGPSILRIQQVVRGDSAAYFCASSPKISTGAFTTIYFGEGSWLTVV.